A selection of T cell receptor beta chains follows, all from one sample in a study of T cell responses to AZD1222 COVID-19 vaccine. Sequenced by immunoSEQ multiplex PCR; TCRdb stores in-frame clones only, minus some. The sample lists some 150,000 clones; about 92% were seen once. The material sequenced was peripheral blood, taken on day 0 of AZD1222 vaccination. The receptors derive from an adult in good health. Both conserved end residues are part of each CDR3. The order of the fields is clone size, V gene, J gene, D gene, CDR3 protein, CDR3 DNA. D genes are given only for firm matches. Clone size is given for some rows only: seen once, a few or many times, or a class if the clone is expanded.

.	TRBV5-6	TRBJ2-7	.	CASNRGLGYYEQYF	TGTGCCAGCAACCGAGGGCTAGGATACTACGAGCAGTACTTC
.	TRBV11-2	TRBJ2-3	.	CASSSRDGQYF	TGTGCCAGCAGCTCCCGAGATGGGCAGTATTTT
.	TRBV15	TRBJ2-7	TRBD1	CATSRESGTGTYEQYF	TGTGCCACCAGCAGAGAGAGTGGGACAGGAACATACGAGCAGTACTTC
.	TRBV7-2	TRBJ2-4	TRBD1	CASSSRTGAKNIQYF	TGTGCCAGCAGCTCGAGGACAGGGGCCAAAAACATTCAGTACTTC
.	TRBV7-2	TRBJ1-6	.	CASSLEGRPPLHF	TGTGCCAGCAGCTTAGAGGGACGGCCACCCCTCCACTTT
.	TRBV10-3	TRBJ2-1	.	CAISEASSVSYNEQFF	TGTGCCATCAGTGAGGCTTCTAGCGTCTCCTACAATGAGCAGTTCTTC
.	TRBV4-2	TRBJ2-3	.	CASSQPGVGADTQYF	TGTGCCAGCAGCCAGCCCGGGGTCGGGGCAGATACGCAGTATTTT
.	TRBV5-4	TRBJ2-3	.	CASTLGRSTGGTDTQYF	TGTGCCAGCACCCTGGGTCGAAGTACAGGAGGCACAGATACGCAGTATTTT
.	TRBV6-5	TRBJ2-7	.	CASSDPTLNPYEQYF	TGTGCCAGCAGCGACCCGACCCTAAACCCCTACGAGCAGTACTTC
.	TRBV5-1	TRBJ2-1	.	CASSPLPRGTQSDSSYNEQFF	TGCGCCAGCAGCCCGCTCCCAAGGGGGACCCAGTCCGACAGCTCCTACAATGAGCAGTTCTTC
few	TRBV27	TRBJ2-1	.	CASSWTIGNEQFF	TGTGCCAGCAGTTGGACTATAGGCAATGAGCAGTTCTTC
.	TRBV29-1	TRBJ2-3	.	CSVWGVSDTQYF	TGCAGCGTCTGGGGGGTCTCAGATACGCAGTATTTT
.	TRBV9	TRBJ2-1	.	CASSDGRGVNNEQFF	TGTGCCAGCAGCGATGGAAGAGGAGTAAACAATGAGCAGTTCTTC
.	TRBV29-1	TRBJ1-4	.	CSVFGRGGDEKLFF	TGCAGCGTCTTTGGGCGTGGGGGGGACGAAAAACTGTTTTTT
.	TRBV4-2	TRBJ2-1	.	CASSQEAWGPNNEQFF	TGTGCCAGCAGCCAGGAGGCGTGGGGCCCTAACAATGAGCAGTTCTTC
.	TRBV12-3/TRBV12-4	TRBJ1-1	.	CASTLGGTEAFF	TGTGCCAGCACCTTGGGGGGCACTGAAGCTTTCTTT
.	TRBV6-5	TRBJ1-2	TRBD1	CASRRRQGLLSF	TGTGCCAGCAGGCGTCGACAGGGGCTTCTCTCCTTC
.	TRBV6-5	TRBJ1-5	TRBD1	CATLGQYSNQPQHF	TGTGCCACCCTGGGACAGTATAGCAATCAGCCCCAGCATTTT
.	TRBV2	TRBJ2-5	.	CASSPTRGGETQYF	TGTGCCAGCAGCCCCACTAGGGGAGGAGAGACCCAGTACTTC
.	TRBV7-8	TRBJ2-1	.	CASSRPNEGYNEQFF	TGTGCCAGCAGTCGCCCGAATGAGGGGTACAATGAGCAGTTCTTC
.	TRBV2	TRBJ2-2	.	CASSEEGWTEAGAQAGELFF	TGTGCCAGCAGTGAAGAGGGCTGGACGGAGGCGGGGGCTCAAGCCGGGGAGCTGTTTTTT
.	TRBV9	TRBJ1-2	.	CASSVDDRPNYGYTF	TGTGCCAGCAGCGTAGATGACAGACCTAACTATGGCTACACCTTC
.	TRBV28	TRBJ1-2	.	CASSTPTTGNYGYTF	TGTGCCAGCAGTACCCCAACGACAGGCAACTATGGCTACACCTTC
.	TRBV10-3	TRBJ1-1	.	CAISESAGETEAFF	TGTGCCATCAGTGAGTCAGCAGGGGAGACTGAAGCTTTCTTT
.	TRBV7-8	TRBJ2-5	.	CASSLRFSQTQYF	TGTGCCAGCAGCTTAAGATTCTCGCAGACCCAGTACTTC
.	TRBV30	TRBJ1-5	TRBD1	CAWSLGRGNQPQHF	TGTGCCTGGAGTCTTGGCAGGGGGAATCAGCCCCAGCATTTT
.	TRBV3-1/TRBV3-2	TRBJ2-1	TRBD2	CASSQSSGGAGNEQFF	TGTGCCAGCAGCCAAAGTAGCGGGGGGGCCGGCAATGAGCAGTTCTTC
.	TRBV5-6	TRBJ2-7	TRBD1	CASSLGDRASYEQYF	TGTGCCAGCAGCTTGGGAGACAGGGCATCCTACGAGCAGTACTTC
.	TRBV7-3	TRBJ2-1	TRBD2	CASSLAGAGKEQFF	TGTGCCAGCAGCTTAGCGGGAGCAGGAAAAGAGCAGTTCTTC
once	TRBV5-6	TRBJ1-1	.	CASRFSGSTEAFF	TGTGCCAGCCGTTTCTCGGGGAGCACTGAAGCTTTCTTT
.	TRBV2	TRBJ2-1	.	CASSERTGGGGEQFF	TGTGCCAGCAGTGAAAGGACTGGGGGAGGCGGTGAGCAGTTCTTC
once	TRBV2	TRBJ1-5	.	CASKGDSNQPQHF	TGTGCCAGCAAAGGGGACAGCAATCAGCCCCAGCATTTT
.	TRBV5-1	TRBJ1-2	.	CASSLDTQNVYTF	TGCGCCAGCAGCTTGGACACCCAGAATGTTTACACCTTC
.	TRBV7-2	TRBJ2-4	.	CASRDPTLENLAKNIQYF	TGTGCCAGCAGGGATCCTACTTTGGAAAACTTAGCCAAAAACATTCAGTACTTC
.	TRBV9	TRBJ1-1	TRBD1	CASSLTGEGYTEAFF	TGTGCCAGCAGCCTTACAGGGGAGGGGTACACTGAAGCTTTCTTT
.	TRBV23-1	TRBJ1-2	.	CASSQSPPNYGYTF	TGCGCCAGCAGTCAATCCCCGCCTAACTATGGCTACACCTTC
.	TRBV29-1	TRBJ1-1	.	CTHLGMGQGSTEAFF	TGCACCCATCTGGGAATGGGGCAGGGGAGCACTGAAGCTTTCTTT
.	TRBV29-1	TRBJ1-3	.	CSAANNRAGNTIYF	TGCAGCGCGGCTAATAACAGGGCTGGAAACACCATATATTTT
few	TRBV18	TRBJ2-2	.	CASSRGNTGELFF	TGTGCCAGCTCCCGAGGGAACACCGGGGAGCTGTTTTTT
.	TRBV7-3	TRBJ1-1	.	CASSLTPATEAFF	TGTGCCAGCAGCTTAACGCCGGCTACTGAAGCTTTCTTT
.	TRBV2	TRBJ1-1	.	CASSEDSTRGNTEAFF	TGTGCCAGCAGTGAGGACTCGACCCGAGGGAACACTGAAGCTTTCTTT
.	TRBV6-5	TRBJ2-3	.	CASSYGTTRADTQYF	TGTGCCAGCAGTTACGGCACAACACGGGCAGATACGCAGTATTTT